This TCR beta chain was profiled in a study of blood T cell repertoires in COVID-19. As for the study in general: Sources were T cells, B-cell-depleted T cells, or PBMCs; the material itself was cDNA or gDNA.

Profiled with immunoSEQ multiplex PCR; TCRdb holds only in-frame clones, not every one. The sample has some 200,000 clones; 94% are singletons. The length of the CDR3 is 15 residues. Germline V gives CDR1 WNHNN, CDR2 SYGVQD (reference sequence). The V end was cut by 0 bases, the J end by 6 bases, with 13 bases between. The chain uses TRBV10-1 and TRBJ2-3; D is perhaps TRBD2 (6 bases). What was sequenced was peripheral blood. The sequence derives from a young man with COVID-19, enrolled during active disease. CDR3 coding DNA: TGCGCCAGCAGTGAGTCGTTGCTAGCGTCGGATACGCAGTATTTT. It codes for CASSESLLASDTQYF.